The 6 T cell receptor beta chains below come from one sample, sequenced in a study of early T cells in non-severe SARS-CoV-2 infection. TCRdb re-derived calls from the 5' RACE reads in MiXCR, one entry per CDR3 protein. Altogether tens of thousands of distinct CDR3 sequences are present, over 10% being singletons, with the ten largest covering about 4.4%. Input material: whole blood. The receptors stem from an adult who was a healthcare worker with PCR-confirmed SARS-CoV-2 infection or an uninfected control (not recorded which).

This clonotype was counted many times. The chain is built from TRBV3-1 and TRBJ1-1; perhaps TRBD1 as D (6 bases). The V end lost 3 bases, the J end lost 4 bases, and 15 bases lay between the germline ends. Germline CDR1 and CDR2: LGHDT and YNNKEL (reference sequence). The CDR3 spans 15 residues. As DNA, the CDR3 is TGTGCCAGCAGCCAGGCTTCGGACAGTGCCACTGAAGCTTTCTTT. Amino acids: CASSQASDSATEAFF.

This sequence joins TRBV11-3 and TRBJ2-3, with 8 bases matching TRBD2. CDR3 length: 14 amino acids. The germline V gene encodes CDR1 SGHNT and CDR2 YENEEA. Losses at the gene ends were 5 bases for V and 2 bases for J; bases not matched to a gene: 3. The CDR3 loop reads CASSPGGATDTQYF. The CDR3 DNA reads TGTGCCAGCAGCCCCGGGGGGGCCACAGATACGCAGTATTTT.

This clonotype was observed at least ten times. As DNA, the CDR3 is TGTGCCAGCAGCTTAGAGGCCGCAAGGGGATCCAATGAGCAGTTCTTC. This gives the protein CASSLEAARGSNEQFF. V gene TRBV11-2 combines with J gene TRBJ2-1, with D tentatively TRBD1 (5 bases). The CDR3 contains 16 residues. Per germline, CDR1 SGHAT and CDR2 FQNNGV. Trimming pared 0 bases from V and 6 bases from J, leaving 15 bases between.

This sequence joins TRBV10-3 and TRBJ1-1; D gene ambiguous. This CDR3 contains 16 residues. V lost 0 bases, J lost 0 bases, and 11 bases lay in between. CDR1 and CDR2 (germline): ENHRY, SYGVKD. The CDR3 region has the DNA TGTGCCATCAGTGAGTCCTTCGGCCTCATGAACACTGAAGCTTTCTTT. It yields the protein CAISESFGLMNTEAFF.

This chain uses TRBV5-1 with TRBJ2-7; D call uncertain. Looked up from germline, CDR1 is SGHRS and CDR2 is YFSETQ. This CDR3 region has 13 residues. The germline V and J ends were trimmed by 6 bases and 3 bases, with 13 bases remaining between them. CDR3 region: CASNEGVGYEQYF. The CDR3 DNA reads as TGCGCCAGCAATGAAGGTGTAGGCTACGAGCAGTACTTC.

This clonotype was seen at least ten times. The V call is TRBV5-1, the J call TRBJ2-2, with 9 bases matching TRBD1. The CDR3 consists of 15 residues. V lost 4 bases, J lost 4 bases, and 5 bases stayed unmatched. Germline V lookup: CDR1 SGHRS, CDR2 YFSETQ. Here the CDR3 DNA reads TGCGCCAGCAGCACCGGGACAGGGTTCACCGGGGAGCTGTTTTTT. Translation: CASSTGTGFTGELFF.